This TCR beta chain came from a study of cytomegalovirus exposure and HLA in healthy donors. Concerning this clone: The antigen is undetermined.

The PCR had 60 Vbeta and 13 Jbeta primers. The data were produced by immunoSEQ multiplex PCR, yet TCRdb's version contains in-frame clones alone and is incomplete. The sample includes about 130,000 clones, approximately 84% of them seen just once. Points from the study as a whole: For presence/absence analyses, sequencing depth was assumed to be roughly uniform across donors. It has been reported that TCR beta sequences accurately predicted the HLA-A and HLA-B alleles of most subjects. Further analysis was carried out later, and it showed several of the most significant clusters appearing linked to common viral pathogens.

The CDR3 is 15 residues long. Germline V lookup: CDR1 MDHEN, CDR2 SYDVKM. Trimming pared 3 bases from V and 2 bases from J, leaving 12 bases between. This clonotype originated in a boy under 10 years old in good health and CMV-seronegative. V usage is TRBV28 and J usage is TRBJ2-3; TRBD2 is a possible D gene (6 bases). Input material: PBMCs. For the CDR3, the DNA is TGTGCCAGCAGTTTGAGCGGGCTATACACAGATACGCAGTATTTT. Protein sequence: CASSLSGLYTDTQYF.